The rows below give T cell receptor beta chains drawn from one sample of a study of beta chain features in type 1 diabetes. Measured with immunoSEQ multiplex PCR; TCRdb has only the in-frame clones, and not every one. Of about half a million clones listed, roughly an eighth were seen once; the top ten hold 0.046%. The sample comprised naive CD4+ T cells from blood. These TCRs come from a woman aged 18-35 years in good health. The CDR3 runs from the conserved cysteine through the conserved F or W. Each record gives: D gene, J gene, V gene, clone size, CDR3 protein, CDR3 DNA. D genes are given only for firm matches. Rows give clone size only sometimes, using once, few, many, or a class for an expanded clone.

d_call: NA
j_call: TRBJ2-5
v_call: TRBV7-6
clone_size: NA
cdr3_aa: CASSHRYRKETQYF
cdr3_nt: TGTGCCAGCAGCCACCGATACAGGAAAGAGACCCAGTACTTC

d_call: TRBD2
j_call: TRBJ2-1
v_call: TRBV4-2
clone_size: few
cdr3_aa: CASSQVHGLATNEQFF
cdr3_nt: TGTGCCAGCAGCCAAGTTCACGGACTAGCTACCAATGAGCAGTTCTTC

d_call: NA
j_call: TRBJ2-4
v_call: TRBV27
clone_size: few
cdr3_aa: CASSRGPKNIQYF
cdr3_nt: TGTGCCAGCAGTAGGGGTCCCAAAAACATTCAGTACTTC

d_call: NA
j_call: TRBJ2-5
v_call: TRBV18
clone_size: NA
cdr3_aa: CASSPPGSQETQYF
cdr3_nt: TGTGCCAGCTCACCGCCGGGGAGTCAAGAGACCCAGTACTTC

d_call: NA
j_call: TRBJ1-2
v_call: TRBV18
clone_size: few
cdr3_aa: CASSPKGDYGYTF
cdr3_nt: TGTGCCAGCTCACCGAAAGGCGACTATGGCTACACCTTC

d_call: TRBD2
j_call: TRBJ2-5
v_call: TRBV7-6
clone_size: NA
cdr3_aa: CASSLGLAGETQYF
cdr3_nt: TGTGCTAGCAGCTTGGGACTAGCGGGAGAGACCCAGTACTTC

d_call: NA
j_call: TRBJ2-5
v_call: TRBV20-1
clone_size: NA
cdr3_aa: CSAKLGATQYF
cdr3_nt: TGCAGTGCTAAGCTGGGGGCGACCCAGTACTTC

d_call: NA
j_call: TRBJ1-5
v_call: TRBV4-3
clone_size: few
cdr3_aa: CASSQDAGRPQHF
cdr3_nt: TGCGCCAGCAGCCAAGATGCAGGGAGGCCCCAGCATTTT

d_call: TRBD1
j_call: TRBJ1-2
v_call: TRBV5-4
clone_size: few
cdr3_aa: CASTSPEQGNYGYTF
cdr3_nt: TGTGCCAGCACTTCACCGGAACAGGGGAACTATGGCTACACCTTC

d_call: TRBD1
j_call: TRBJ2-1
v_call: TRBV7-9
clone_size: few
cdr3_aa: CASSWGQVSNEQFF
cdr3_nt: TGTGCCAGCAGCTGGGGACAGGTTAGCAATGAGCAGTTCTTC

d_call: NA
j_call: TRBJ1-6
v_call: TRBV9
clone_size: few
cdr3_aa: CASSARRGNSPLHF
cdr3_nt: TGTGCCAGCAGCGCTCGACGAGGAAATTCACCCCTCCACTTT

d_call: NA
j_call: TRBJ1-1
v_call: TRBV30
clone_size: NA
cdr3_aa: CAWSVRAGTEAFF
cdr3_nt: TGTGCCTGGTCCGTGAGGGCGGGGACTGAAGCTTTCTTT

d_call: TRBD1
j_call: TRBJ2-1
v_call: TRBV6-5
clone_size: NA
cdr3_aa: CASSTGTGFLDEQFF
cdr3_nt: TGTGCCAGCAGTACTGGGACAGGGTTTTTAGATGAGCAGTTCTTC

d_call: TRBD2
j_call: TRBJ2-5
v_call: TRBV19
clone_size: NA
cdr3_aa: CASSNPPGSGMVGTQYF
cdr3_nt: TGTGCCAGTAGTAACCCCCCCGGTAGCGGGATGGTAGGGACCCAGTACTTC

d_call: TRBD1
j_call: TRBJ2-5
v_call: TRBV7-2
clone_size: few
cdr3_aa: CASSQDRGETQYF
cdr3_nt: TGTGCCAGCAGCCAGGACAGGGGGGAGACCCAGTACTTC

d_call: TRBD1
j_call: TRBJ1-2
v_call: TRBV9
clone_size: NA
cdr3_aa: CASSVPTGRGNYGYTF
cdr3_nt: TGTGCCAGCAGCGTTCCGACAGGGAGGGGTAACTATGGCTACACCTTC

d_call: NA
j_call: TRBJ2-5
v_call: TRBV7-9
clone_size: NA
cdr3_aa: CASSRTGPQETQYF
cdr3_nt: TGTGCCAGCAGCCGAACGGGCCCCCAGGAGACCCAGTACTTC

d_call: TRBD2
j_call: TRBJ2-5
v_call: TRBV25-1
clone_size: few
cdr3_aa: CASSELAGGPYQETQYF
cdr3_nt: TGTGCCAGCAGTGAACTAGCGGGAGGTCCGTACCAAGAGACCCAGTACTTC

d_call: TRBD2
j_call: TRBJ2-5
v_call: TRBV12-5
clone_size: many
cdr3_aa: CASGVAGVETQYF
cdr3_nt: TGTGCTAGTGGAGTAGCGGGAGTAGAGACCCAGTACTTC

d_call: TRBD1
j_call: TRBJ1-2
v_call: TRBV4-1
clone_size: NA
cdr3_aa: CASSPSGQGVGYTF
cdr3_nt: TGCGCCAGCAGCCCATCCGGACAGGGGGTGGGCTACACCTTC

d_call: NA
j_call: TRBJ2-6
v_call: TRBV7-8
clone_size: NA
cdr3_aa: CASSLRRVEGANVLTF
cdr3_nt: TGTGCCAGCAGCTTACGCAGGGTGGAGGGGGCCAACGTCCTGACTTTC

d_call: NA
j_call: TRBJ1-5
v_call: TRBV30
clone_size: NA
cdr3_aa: CAWSVSGKRQPQHF
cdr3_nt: TGTGCCTGGAGTGTGTCAGGGAAGCGCCAGCCCCAGCATTTT

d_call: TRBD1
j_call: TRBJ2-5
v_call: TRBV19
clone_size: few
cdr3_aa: CASSIHLGQGETQYF
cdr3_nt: TGTGCCAGTAGTATTCACCTCGGACAGGGAGAGACCCAGTACTTC

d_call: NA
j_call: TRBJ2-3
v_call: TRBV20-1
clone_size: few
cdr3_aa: CSASAADTQYF
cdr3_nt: TGCAGTGCTAGTGCAGCAGATACGCAGTATTTT